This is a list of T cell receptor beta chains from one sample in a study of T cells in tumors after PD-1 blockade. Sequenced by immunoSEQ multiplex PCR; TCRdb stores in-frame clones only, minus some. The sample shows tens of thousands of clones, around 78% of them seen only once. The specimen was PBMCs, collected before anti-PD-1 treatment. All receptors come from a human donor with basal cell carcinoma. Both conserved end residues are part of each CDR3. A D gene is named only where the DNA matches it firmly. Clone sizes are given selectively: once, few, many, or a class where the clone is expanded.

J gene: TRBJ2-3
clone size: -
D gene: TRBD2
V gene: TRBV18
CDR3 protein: CASSPRQRGETDTQYF
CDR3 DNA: TGTGCCAGCTCACCACGGCAACGGGGGGAAACAGATACGCAGTATTTT

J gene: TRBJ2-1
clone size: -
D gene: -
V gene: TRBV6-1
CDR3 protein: CASSEAGGTPYNEQFF
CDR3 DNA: TGTGCCAGCAGTGAAGCGGGCGGAACCCCCTACAATGAGCAGTTCTTC

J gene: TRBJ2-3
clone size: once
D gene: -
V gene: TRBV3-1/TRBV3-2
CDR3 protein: CASSPLRTDTQYF
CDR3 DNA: TGTGCCAGCAGCCCCCTTCGAACAGATACGCAGTATTTT

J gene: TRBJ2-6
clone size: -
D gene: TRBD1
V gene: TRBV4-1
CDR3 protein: CASSQGTAYVSGANVLTF
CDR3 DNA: TGCGCCAGCAGCCAGGGGACAGCCTATGTCTCTGGGGCCAACGTCCTGACTTTC

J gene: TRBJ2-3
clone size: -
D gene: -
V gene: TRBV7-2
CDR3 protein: CASSLSVGGGTDTQYF
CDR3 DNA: TGTGCCAGCAGCTTATCGGTAGGAGGAGGCACAGATACGCAGTATTTT

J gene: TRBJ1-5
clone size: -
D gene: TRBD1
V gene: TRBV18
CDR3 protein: CASSPVGDRLYSNQPQHF
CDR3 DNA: TGTGCCAGCTCACCAGTTGGGGACAGACTTTATAGCAATCAGCCCCAGCATTTT

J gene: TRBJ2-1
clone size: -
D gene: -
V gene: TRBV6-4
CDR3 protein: CASSLDGSGVSYNEQFF
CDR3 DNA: TGTGCCAGCAGTCTTGACGGTAGCGGCGTGTCCTACAATGAGCAGTTCTTC

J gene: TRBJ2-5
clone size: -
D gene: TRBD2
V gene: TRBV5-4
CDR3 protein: CASSLGGGQETQYF
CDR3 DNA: TGTGCCAGCAGCTTGGGCGGGGGGCAAGAGACCCAGTACTTC

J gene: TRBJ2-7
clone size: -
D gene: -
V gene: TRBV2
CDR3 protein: CASSEPPHVGSYEQYF
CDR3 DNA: TGTGCCAGCAGTGAACCCCCTCATGTCGGCTCCTACGAGCAGTACTTC

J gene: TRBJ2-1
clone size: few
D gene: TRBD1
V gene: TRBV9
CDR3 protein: CASSAPGGSYNEQFF
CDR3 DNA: TGTGCCAGCAGCGCCCCAGGGGGCTCCTACAATGAGCAGTTCTTC

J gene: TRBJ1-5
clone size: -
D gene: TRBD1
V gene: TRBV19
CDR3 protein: CASTYRGSYSNQPQHF
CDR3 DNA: TGTGCCAGTACCTACAGGGGGAGTTATAGCAATCAGCCCCAGCATTTT

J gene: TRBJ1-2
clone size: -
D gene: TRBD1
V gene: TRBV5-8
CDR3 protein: CASSTGDRGYGYTF
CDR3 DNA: TGTGCCAGCAGCACAGGGGATAGGGGCTATGGCTACACCTTC

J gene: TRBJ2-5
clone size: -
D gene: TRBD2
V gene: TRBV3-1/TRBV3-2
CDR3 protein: CASSQDWSGRSQYF
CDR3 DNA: TGTGCCAGCAGCCAAGATTGGAGCGGGAGGAGTCAGTACTTC

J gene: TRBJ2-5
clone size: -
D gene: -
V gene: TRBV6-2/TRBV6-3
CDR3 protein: CASSYSLGGLEETQYF
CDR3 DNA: TGTGCCAGCAGTTACTCGCTCGGCGGATTGGAAGAGACCCAGTACTTC

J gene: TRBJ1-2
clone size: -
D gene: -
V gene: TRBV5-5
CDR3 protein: CASSLAGPLGYTF
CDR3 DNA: TGTGCCAGCAGCTTGGCAGGACCTTTGGGCTACACCTTC

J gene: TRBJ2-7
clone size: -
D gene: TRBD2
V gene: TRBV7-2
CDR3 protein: CASRRTSGRGYEQYF
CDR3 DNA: TGTGCCAGCAGAAGGACTAGCGGGAGAGGCTACGAGCAGTACTTC

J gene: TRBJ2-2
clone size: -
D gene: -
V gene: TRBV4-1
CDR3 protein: CASSHPTGLYTGELFF
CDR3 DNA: TGCGCCAGCAGCCACCCAACCGGACTGTACACCGGGGAGCTGTTTTTT

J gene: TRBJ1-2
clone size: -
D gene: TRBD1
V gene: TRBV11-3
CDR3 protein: CASSWRQGLGGYTF
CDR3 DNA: TGTGCCAGCAGCTGGAGACAGGGATTAGGTGGCTACACCTTC

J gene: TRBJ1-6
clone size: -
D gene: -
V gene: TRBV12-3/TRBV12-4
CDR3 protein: CASSLQSNSPLHF
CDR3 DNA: TGTGCCAGCAGTTTACAGAGTAATTCACCCCTCCACTTT

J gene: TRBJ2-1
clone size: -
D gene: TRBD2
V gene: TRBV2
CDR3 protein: CASSVTSGGANEQFF
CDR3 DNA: TGTGCCAGCAGCGTCACTAGCGGGGGGGCTAATGAGCAGTTCTTC

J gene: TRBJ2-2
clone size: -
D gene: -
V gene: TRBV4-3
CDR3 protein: CASSHPSESGVTGELFF
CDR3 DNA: TGCGCCAGCAGCCACCCATCAGAGAGCGGCGTCACCGGGGAGCTGTTTTTT

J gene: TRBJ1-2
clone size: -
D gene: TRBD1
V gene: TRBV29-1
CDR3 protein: CSLNRGGVDGYTF
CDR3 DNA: TGCAGCCTGAACCGAGGGGGCGTAGATGGCTACACCTTC

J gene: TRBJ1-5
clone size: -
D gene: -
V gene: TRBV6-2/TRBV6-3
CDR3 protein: CASSYAGSNQPQHF
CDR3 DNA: TGTGCCAGCAGTTACGCTGGGTCCAATCAGCCCCAGCATTTT

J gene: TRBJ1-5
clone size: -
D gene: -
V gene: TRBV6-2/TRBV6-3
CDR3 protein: CASSYPSSEQPQHF
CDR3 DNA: TGTGCCAGCAGTTACCCCAGCTCCGAACAGCCCCAGCATTTT

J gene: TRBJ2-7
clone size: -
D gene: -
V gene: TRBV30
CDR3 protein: CAWSRGGDYEQYF
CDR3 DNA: TGTGCCTGGAGCAGGGGGGGGGACTACGAGCAGTACTTC

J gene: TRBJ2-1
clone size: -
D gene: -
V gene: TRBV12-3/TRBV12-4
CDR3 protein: CASSLASYNEQFF
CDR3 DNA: TGTGCCAGCAGTTTAGCCAGCTACAATGAGCAGTTCTTC

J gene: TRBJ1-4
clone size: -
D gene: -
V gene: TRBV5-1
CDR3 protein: CASSLAVDRLYEKLFF
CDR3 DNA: TGCGCCAGCAGCTTGGCCGTAGACAGGTTATATGAAAAACTGTTTTTT

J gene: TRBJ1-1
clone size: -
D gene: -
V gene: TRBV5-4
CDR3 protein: CASSFQTYEAFF
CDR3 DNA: TGTGCCAGCAGCTTCCAAACCTATGAAGCTTTCTTT

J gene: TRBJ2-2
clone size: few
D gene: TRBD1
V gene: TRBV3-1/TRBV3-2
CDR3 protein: CASSHQDRKAGELFF
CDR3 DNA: TGTGCCAGCAGCCACCAGGACAGGAAGGCCGGGGAGCTGTTTTTT

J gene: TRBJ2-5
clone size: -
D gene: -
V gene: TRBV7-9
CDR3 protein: CASSASTEETQYF
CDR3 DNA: TGTGCCAGCAGCGCCTCGACAGAAGAGACCCAGTACTTC

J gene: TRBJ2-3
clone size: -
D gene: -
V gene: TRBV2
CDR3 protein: CASSGSTGLSTDTQYF
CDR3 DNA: TGTGCCAGCAGTGGGTCCACGGGGTTAAGCACAGATACGCAGTATTTT

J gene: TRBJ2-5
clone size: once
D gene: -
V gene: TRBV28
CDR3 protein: CASSLGFQETQYF
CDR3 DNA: TGTGCCAGCAGTTTGGGATTTCAAGAGACCCAGTACTTC

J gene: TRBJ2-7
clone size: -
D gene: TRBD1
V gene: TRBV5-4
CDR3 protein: CASSLGGTGVAEQYF
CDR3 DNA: TGTGCCAGCAGCTTGGGTGGGACAGGGGTGGCCGAGCAGTACTTC